Here is one T cell receptor (beta chain) with its context. This sample was included in a study of cytomegalovirus exposure and HLA in healthy donors. Overall study: About 80 million unique TCRs, all from HLA-typed donors, were included in an early release of the data.

With 60 Vbeta and 13 Jbeta primers, the PCR was carried out. Produced via immunoSEQ multiplex PCR; TCRdb's table is partial and in-frame only. The sample consists of around 280,000 clones, about 87% of them appearing once. At sampling all donors were nominally healthy, likely with unrecorded immune exposures. This CDR3 spans 15 amino acids. Germline V gene sequence: CDR1 SGHRS, CDR2 YFSETQ. V gave up 7 bases and J gave up 4 bases; unmatched junction bases: 12. Sequenced sample: PBMCs. This sequence originates from a woman aged 18-29 years in good health and CMV-seronegative. The gene calls are TRBV5-1 and TRBJ1-1; the match to TRBD1 covers 8 bases. This chain's CDR3 is CASAETITGGTEAFF. In DNA, the CDR3 is TGCGCCAGCGCAGAAACAATTACAGGGGGCACTGAAGCTTTCTTT.